A single sample is the source of the 4 T cell receptor beta chains below, sequenced in a study of shared clonotypes between healthy human individuals. Data came from immunoSEQ multiplex PCR; TCRdb stores just in-frame clones and leaves some out. This sample has a few hundred thousand clones, with more than 70% found just once. Sequenced: PBMCs. The receptors derive from a woman between 40 and 50 years old in good health. Some clones in this sample may be carry-over from other donors' samples.

The J gene is TRBJ1-5, the V gene TRBV28; D is perhaps TRBD1 (6 bases). Per the germline V gene, CDR1 is MDHEN and CDR2 is SYDVKM. CDR3 length: 13 amino acids. Between the trimmed V and J ends, which lost 5 bases and 15 bases, there was a span of 20 bases. CDR3 nucleotides: TGTGCCAGCAGTCTATTAACAGGGAGCTCTGGGCATTTT. This codes for CASSLLTGSSGHF.

This clone was detected a few times. The J gene is TRBJ1-5, the V gene TRBV28, with D tentatively TRBD1 (5 bases). This CDR3 comprises 13 residues. Germline assignment: CDR1 MDHEN and CDR2 SYDVKM. The germline V and J ends were trimmed by 6 bases and 4 bases, with 10 bases remaining between them. The CDR3 sequence: CASSDSLNQPQHF. The CDR3 DNA reads TGTGCCAGCAGCGACAGCCTAAATCAGCCCCAGCATTTT. The variable domain in full, completed from reference TRBV28 and TRBJ1-5, reads DVKVTQSSRYLVKRTGEKVFLECVQDMDHENMFWYRQDPGLGLRLIYFSYDVKMKEKGDIPEGYSVSREKKERFSLILESASTNQTSMYLCASSDSLNQPQHFGDGTRLSIL.

The sample holds a few counts of this clone. A single base is all that separates this from a far larger clone, so a read error is likely. The same CDR3 arises from other DNA sequences in this sample as well. The chain employs TRBV5-4 and TRBJ2-5; D not certain. This CDR3 comprises 13 residues. Germline loops: CDR1 SGHNT, CDR2 YYREEE (reference sequence). Here the CDR3 reads CASSLVPRETQYF. The CDR3 DNA is TGCGCCAGCAGCTTGGTACCCCGGGAGACCCAGTACTTC.

The chain is built from TRBV5-4 and TRBJ2-2, with 10 bases that match TRBD2. The CDR3 is 16 residues long. The ends lost 2 bases at V and 5 bases at J; junction bases unmatched: 6. Germline V gene data show CDR1 as SGHNT and CDR2 as YYREEE (reference sequence). CDR3 sequence (DNA): TGTGCCAGCAGCTTATACCTAGCGGGAGCAACCGGGGAGCTGTTTTTT. It is translated as CASSLYLAGATGELFF. The full variable domain, in which reference TRBV5-4 and TRBJ2-2 provide the parts outside the CDR3, is ETGVTQSPTHLIKTRGQQVTLRCSSQSGHNTVSWYQQALGQGPQFIFQYYREEENGRGNFPPRFSGLQFPNYSSELNVNALELDDSALYLCASSLYLAGATGELFFGEGSRLTVL.